The present T cell receptor (beta chain) was sequenced within a study of preoperative IRX-2 immunotherapy in early breast cancer. The treatment was: preoperative locoregional IRX-2 cytokine immunotherapy. This phase Ib study tested locoregional IRX-2 cytokine immunotherapy given before surgery. The CDR3 runs to 12 residues. Germline V gives CDR1 MNHEY, CDR2 SVGAGI. The ends were cut back, 8 bases at V and 3 bases at J, with 10 bases in the middle. The method was immunoSEQ multiplex PCR; TCRdb's version includes in-frame clones alone and lacks a portion of them. The data contain roughly 62,000 clones, less than 95% of them singletons.

The chain has TRBV6-5 and TRBJ1-1; D ambiguous. This clonotype originated in a human donor with breast cancer. This sample was gathered from a patient treated with IRX-2 immunotherapy. CDR3 sequence (DNA): TGTGCCAGCCGTGGGGTTGACACTGAAGCTTTCTTT. Protein product: CASRGVDTEAFF.